The entry below describes one T cell receptor (beta chain). What it binds is not known. This CDR3 has 14 amino acids. V shed 4 bases and J 0 bases; nucleotides not matched to a gene: 1. The germline CDR1 and CDR2 sequences are SGHNT and YYREEE (reference sequence). PCR involved 60 Vbeta and 13 Jbeta primers. Clones were sequenced by immunoSEQ multiplex PCR, and TCRdb holds only the in-frame ones, with some missing. The repertoire shows over 65,000 clones; the top ten hold around 1.2%. This entry is derived from a study of cytomegalovirus exposure and HLA in healthy donors. Whole-study findings and limits: At a 0.05 false discovery rate, a later analysis found some 18,000 TCR beta sequences to be associated with HLA alleles.

The receptor was isolated from a woman aged 25 to 39 in good health and CMV-seronegative. The chain uses TRBV5-4 and TRBJ1-2, with 9 bases identical to TRBD1. Sequencing was done on a sample of PBMCs. CDR3 coding DNA: TGTGCCAGCAGCGGACAGGGGTCTAACTATGGCTACACCTTC. It codes for CASSGQGSNYGYTF. The full variable domain, with the rest looked up from reference TRBV5-4 and TRBJ1-2, is ETGVTQSPTHLIKTRGQQVTLRCSSQSGHNTVSWYQQALGQGPQFIFQYYREEENGRGNFPPRFSGLQFPNYSSELNVNALELDDSALYLCASSGQGSNYGYTFGSGTRLTVV.